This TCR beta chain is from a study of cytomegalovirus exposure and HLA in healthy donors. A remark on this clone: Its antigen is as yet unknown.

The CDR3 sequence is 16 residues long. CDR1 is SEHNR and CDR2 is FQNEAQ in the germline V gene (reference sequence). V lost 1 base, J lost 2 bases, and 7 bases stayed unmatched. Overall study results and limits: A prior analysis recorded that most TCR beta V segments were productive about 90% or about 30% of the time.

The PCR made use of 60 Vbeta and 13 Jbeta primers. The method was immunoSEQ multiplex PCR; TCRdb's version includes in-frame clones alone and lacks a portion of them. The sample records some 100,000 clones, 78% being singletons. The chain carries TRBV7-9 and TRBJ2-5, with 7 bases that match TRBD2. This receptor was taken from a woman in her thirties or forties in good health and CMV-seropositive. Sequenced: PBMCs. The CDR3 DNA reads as TGTGCCAGCAGCTTAGGGCCGGGGGGTGAGCAAGAGACCCAGTACTTC. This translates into CASSLGPGGEQETQYF.